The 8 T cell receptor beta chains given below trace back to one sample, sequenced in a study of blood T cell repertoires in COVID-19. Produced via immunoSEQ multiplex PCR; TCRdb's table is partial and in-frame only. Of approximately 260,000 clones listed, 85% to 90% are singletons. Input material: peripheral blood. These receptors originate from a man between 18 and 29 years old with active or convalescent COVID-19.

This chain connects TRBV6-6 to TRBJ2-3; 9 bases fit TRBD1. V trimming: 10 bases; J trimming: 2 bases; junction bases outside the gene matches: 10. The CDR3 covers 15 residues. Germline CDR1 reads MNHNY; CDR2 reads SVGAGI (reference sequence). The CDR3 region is CATYAGQGHTDTQYF. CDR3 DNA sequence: TGTGCCACTTACGCGGGACAGGGACACACAGATACGCAGTATTTT.

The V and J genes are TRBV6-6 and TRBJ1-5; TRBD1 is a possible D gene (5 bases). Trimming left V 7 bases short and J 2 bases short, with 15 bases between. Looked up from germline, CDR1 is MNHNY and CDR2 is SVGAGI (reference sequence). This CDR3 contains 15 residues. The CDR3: CASTSQTAGNQPQHF. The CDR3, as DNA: TGTGCCAGCACGTCACAGACAGCCGGCAATCAGCCCCAGCATTTT.

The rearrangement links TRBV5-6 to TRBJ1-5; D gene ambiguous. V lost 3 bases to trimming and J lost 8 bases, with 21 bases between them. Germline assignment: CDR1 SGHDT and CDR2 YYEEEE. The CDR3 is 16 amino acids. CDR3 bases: TGTGCCAGCAGCTCCCAACGTCGGGGAGGGTCGAAGCCCCAGCATTTT. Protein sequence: CASSSQRRGGSKPQHF.

Here the CDR3 reads CASSPERATEAFF. The CDR3 DNA is TGTGCCAGCTCACCCGAGCGGGCCACTGAAGCTTTCTTT. The rearrangement links TRBV18 to TRBJ1-1; D remains ambiguous. CDR1 is KGHSH and CDR2 is LQKENI in the germline V gene. The CDR3 has 13 residues. The V and J ends lost 3 bases and 4 bases respectively, with 9 bases between them.

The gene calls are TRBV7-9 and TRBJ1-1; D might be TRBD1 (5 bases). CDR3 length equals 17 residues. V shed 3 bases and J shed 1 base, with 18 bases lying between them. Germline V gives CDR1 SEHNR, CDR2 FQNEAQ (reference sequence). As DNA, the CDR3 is TGTGCCAGCAGCTTGGGGTCCGGACGACAGAGGAACACTGAAGCTTTCTTT. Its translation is CASSLGSGRQRNTEAFF.

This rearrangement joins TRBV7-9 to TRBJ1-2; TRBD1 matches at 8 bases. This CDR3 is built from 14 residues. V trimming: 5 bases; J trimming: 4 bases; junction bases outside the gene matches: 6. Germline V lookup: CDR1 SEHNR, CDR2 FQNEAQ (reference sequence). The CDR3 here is CASSPQGATYGYTF. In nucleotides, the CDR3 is TGTGCCAGCAGCCCCCAGGGGGCCACCTATGGCTACACCTTC.

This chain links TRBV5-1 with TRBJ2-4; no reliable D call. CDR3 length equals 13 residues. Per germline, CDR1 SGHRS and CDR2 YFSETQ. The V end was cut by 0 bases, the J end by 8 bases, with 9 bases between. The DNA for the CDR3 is TGCGCCAGCAGCTTGGTTGCAGAGGACATTCAGTACTTC. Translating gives CASSLVAEDIQYF.

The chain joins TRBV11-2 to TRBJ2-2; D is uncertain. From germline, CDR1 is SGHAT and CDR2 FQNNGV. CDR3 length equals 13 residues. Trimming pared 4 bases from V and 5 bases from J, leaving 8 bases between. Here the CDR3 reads CASSSSLTGELFF. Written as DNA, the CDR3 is TGTGCCAGCAGCTCTTCCCTGACCGGGGAGCTGTTTTTT.